The present TCR beta chain was sequenced within a study of blood T cell repertoires in COVID-19. Across the study: COVID-19 samples, acute and convalescent, were from the United States, Italy and Spain. The cDNA or gDNA used as material had been derived from T cells, B-cell-depleted T cells, or PBMCs.

The CDR3 is made up of 15 amino acids. V lost 1 base and J 7 bases, leaving 14 bases between the germline ends. Germline V gives CDR1 LGHDT, CDR2 YNNKEL (reference sequence). Authors' processing steps: Counts of nucleated cells, estimated from reference gene primer amplification, were obtained. Clones were read by immunoSEQ multiplex PCR, and TCRdb kept only the in-frame ones, dropping some. V and J calls and clone size come straight from that table; D and trimming were deduced from the DNA. This sample has approximately 150,000 clones, with around 78% found just once. This TCR came from a woman aged 55-69 years with acute or convalescent COVID-19. Sequencing used peripheral blood. The V gene is TRBV3-1 (or the pseudogene TRBV3-2), the J gene TRBJ1-5, with a possible D match to TRBD1 (6 bases). The CDR3 nucleotides are TGTGCCAGCAGCCAAGGCGGCCAGGGGAAACAGCCCCAGCATTTT. It is translated as CASSQGGQGKQPQHF.